A single sample gave rise to the 12 T cell receptor beta chains below, sequenced in a study of cytomegalovirus exposure and HLA in healthy donors (TCRdb year 2017). Library prep was done by the immunoSEQ multiplex PCR assay. For the multiplex PCR, a mixture combining 60 forward primers for TCR Vbeta segments and 13 reverse primers for TCR Jbeta segments was used. What TCRdb holds here is the immuneACCESS table cut down to in-frame rearrangements. Part of the clones is not present; checked against another copy, under half of the missing clones reflect an unresolved V gene, and the others are unexplained. A total of 110,000 or so clones appear in this sample, over 65% of them only once. The ten largest clones represent about 7.5% of the sample. The sequencing sample was made of PBMCs. The receptors stem from a man aged 40-49 years in good health and CMV-seropositive.

This clone was observed a single time. This rearrangement joins TRBV5-1 to TRBJ1-1; tentatively, D is TRBD1 (6 bases). CDR1 and CDR2 (germline): SGHRS, YFSETQ. With 1 base removed from V and 1 base from J, the gap between germline ends came to 11 bases. This CDR3 is 15 amino acids long. The CDR3 protein is CASSLPIGGNTEAFF. CDR3 coding DNA: TGCGCCAGCAGCTTGCCCATAGGGGGGAACACTGAAGCTTTCTTT.

This rearrangement joins TRBV4-2 to TRBJ1-3; D unresolved. The V gene's germline CDR1 is LGHNA and CDR2 YNFKEQ. The ends were cut back, 3 bases at V and 2 bases at J, with 20 bases in the middle. This CDR3 is 18 amino acids long. DNA of the CDR3: TGTGCCAGCAGCCAGGATATGGGAGGCCTCGGGCCTGGAAACACCATATATTTT. Its protein is CASSQDMGGLGPGNTIYF.

The V call is TRBV5-1, the J call TRBJ2-7; D unclear. The CDR3 is made up of 12 amino acids. V lost 1 base and J lost 7, with 9 bases in between. Looked up from germline, CDR1 is SGHRS and CDR2 is YFSETQ. The CDR3 coding sequence is TGCGCCAGCAGCTTGAACAGCCTGGAGCAGTACTTC. It codes for CASSLNSLEQYF.

The rearrangement links TRBV5-6 to TRBJ1-2, with 9 bases that match TRBD1. Losses at the gene ends were 2 bases for V and 2 bases for J; bases not matched to a gene: 7. Germline CDR1 reads SGHDT; CDR2 reads YYEEEE. The CDR3 is made up of 16 amino acids. The CDR3 region is CASSLPGTGRNYGYTF. CDR3 coding DNA: TGTGCCAGCAGCTTACCCGGGACAGGGAGAAACTATGGCTACACCTTC.

The CDR3 sequence is CASSSRESYNSPLHF. The CDR3 DNA is TGTGCCAGCAGCTCCCGGGAATCCTATAATTCACCCCTCCACTTT. V is TRBV9 and J is TRBJ1-6; D not resolved. The CDR3 contains 15 residues. Germline assignment: CDR1 SGDLS and CDR2 YYNGEE. V was pared by 4 bases and J by 1 base, with 9 bases between.

The chain has TRBV27 and TRBJ1-2, with TRBD1 as a possible D gene (5 bases). CDR1 MNHEY and CDR2 SMNVEV come from the germline V gene (reference sequence). The CDR3 sequence is 14 residues long. The V and J ends lost 0 bases and 4 bases respectively, with 9 bases between them. Here the CDR3 DNA reads TGTGCCAGCAGTTTATCAGGACAAAGCTATGGCTACACCTTC. Its translation is CASSLSGQSYGYTF.

The J gene is TRBJ1-1, the V gene TRBV6-5; 7 bases agree with TRBD1. This CDR3 contains 15 residues. The trim removed 4 bases at V and 1 base at J, leaving 6 bases unmatched. Germline CDR1 reads MNHEY; CDR2 reads SVGAGI. CDR3 bases: TGTGCCAGCAGTTTCACCGACAGGGCGAACACTGAAGCTTTCTTT. Translated: CASSFTDRANTEAFF.

J is TRBJ1-5 and V is TRBV27, with 8 bases lining up with TRBD1. Germline-derived CDR1 and CDR2 are MNHEY and SMNVEV (reference sequence). The V gene end was trimmed by 4 bases and the J gene end by 6 bases; junction bases not matched to a gene: 5. The CDR3 consists of 14 residues. The CDR3 sequence: CASSSQGAFQPQHF. The CDR3 region has the DNA TGTGCCAGCAGTTCCCAGGGGGCCTTTCAGCCCCAGCATTTT.

The rearrangement joins TRBV15 to TRBJ1-2; 9 bases are shared with TRBD1. The CDR3 sequence is 14 residues long. Trimming removed 5 bases from V and 4 bases from J; junction bases left unmatched: 5. Germline V gives CDR1 LNHNV, CDR2 YYDKDF (reference sequence). The CDR3 DNA is TGTGCCACCAGCGGGGGACAGGGTCTCTATGGCTACACCTTC. Its translation: CATSGGQGLYGYTF.

The V and J genes are TRBV7-9 and TRBJ2-1; 12 positions agree with TRBD2. The trim removed 1 base at V and 8 bases at J, leaving 6 bases unmatched. From germline, CDR1 is SEHNR and CDR2 FQNEAQ (reference sequence). The CDR3 covers 16 residues. As DNA, the CDR3 is TGTGCCAGCAGCTTAGATGCTAGCGGGGGGGCCGATGAGCAGTTCTTC. It translates to CASSLDASGGADEQFF. Drawing the rest from reference TRBV7-9 and TRBJ2-1, the complete variable domain is DTGVSQNPRHKITKRGQNVTFRCDPISEHNRLYWYRQTLGQGPEFLTYFQNEAQLEKSRLLSDRFSAERPKGSFSTLEIQRTEQGDSAMYLCASSLDASGGADEQFFGPGTRLTVL.

A word on this clone: The junction departs from the called germline gene at one end, perhaps through a read error. J is TRBJ2-6 and V is TRBV5-4; a possible D gene is TRBD1 (6 bases). CDR1 SGHNT and CDR2 YYREEE come from the germline V gene (reference sequence). The CDR3 totals 16 residues. DNA for the CDR3: TGTGCCAGCAGCTCAAGACAGGTCTCTGGGGCCAACGGCCTGACTTTC. Protein: CASSSRQVSGANGLTF.

This sequence joins TRBV5-6 and TRBJ2-5; D is possibly TRBD2 (6 bases). V was cut by 4 bases and J by 4 bases, with 17 bases left in between. Germline V gene lookup returns CDR1 SGHDT and CDR2 YYEEEE. The CDR3 runs 15 residues. The CDR3 nucleotides read TGTGCCAGCAGCCTTGTTTCGGGGGTTGGAGAGACCCAGTACTTC. This codes for CASSLVSGVGETQYF.